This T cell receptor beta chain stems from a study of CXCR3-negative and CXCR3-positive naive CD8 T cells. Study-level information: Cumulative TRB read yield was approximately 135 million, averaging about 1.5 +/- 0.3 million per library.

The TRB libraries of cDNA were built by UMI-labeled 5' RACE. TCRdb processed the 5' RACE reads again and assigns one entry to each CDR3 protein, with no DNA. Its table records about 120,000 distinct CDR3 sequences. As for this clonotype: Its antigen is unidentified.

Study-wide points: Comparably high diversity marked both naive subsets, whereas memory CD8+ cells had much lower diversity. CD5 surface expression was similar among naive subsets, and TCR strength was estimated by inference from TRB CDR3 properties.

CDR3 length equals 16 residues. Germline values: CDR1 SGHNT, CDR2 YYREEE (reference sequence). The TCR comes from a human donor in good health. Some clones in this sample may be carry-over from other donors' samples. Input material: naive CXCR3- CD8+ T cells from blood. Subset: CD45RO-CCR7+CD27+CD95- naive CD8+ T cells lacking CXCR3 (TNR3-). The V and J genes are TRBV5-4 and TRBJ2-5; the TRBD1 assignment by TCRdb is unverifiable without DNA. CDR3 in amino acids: CASSPPGQGLWETQYF.